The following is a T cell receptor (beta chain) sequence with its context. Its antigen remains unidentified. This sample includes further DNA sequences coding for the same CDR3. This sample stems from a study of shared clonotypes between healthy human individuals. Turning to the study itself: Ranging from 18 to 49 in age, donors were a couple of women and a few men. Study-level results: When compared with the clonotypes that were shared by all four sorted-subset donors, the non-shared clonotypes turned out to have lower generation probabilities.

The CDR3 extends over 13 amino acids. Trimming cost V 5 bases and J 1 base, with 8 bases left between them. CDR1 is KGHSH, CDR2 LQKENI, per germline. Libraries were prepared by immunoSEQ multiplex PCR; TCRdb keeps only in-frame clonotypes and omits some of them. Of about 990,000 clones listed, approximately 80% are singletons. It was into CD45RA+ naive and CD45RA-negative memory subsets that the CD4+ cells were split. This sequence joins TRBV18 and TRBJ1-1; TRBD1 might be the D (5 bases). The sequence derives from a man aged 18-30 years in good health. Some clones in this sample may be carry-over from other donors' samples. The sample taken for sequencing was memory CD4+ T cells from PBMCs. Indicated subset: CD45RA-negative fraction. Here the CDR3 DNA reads TGTGCCAGCTCATCAGACAGGAACACTGAAGCTTTCTTT. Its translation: CASSSDRNTEAFF.